The 31 T cell receptor beta chains presented below share a single source sample, sequenced in a study of blood T cell repertoires in COVID-19. Using immunoSEQ multiplex PCR, the repertoire was profiled, and TCRdb retains in-frame clones only, with some absent. The sample lists about 200,000 clones, roughly 81% occurring once. The material sequenced was peripheral blood. These receptors were collected from a woman older than 75 with acute or convalescent COVID-19.

This chain connects TRBV6-5 to TRBJ1-2; D is unresolved. The germline V gene encodes CDR1 MNHEY and CDR2 SVGAGI. There are 14 residues in the CDR3. V was cut by 0 bases and J by 1 base, with 6 bases left in between. The CDR3 bases are TGTGCCAGCAGTTACTCGTACGGTAACTATGGCTACACCTTC. It yields the protein CASSYSYGNYGYTF.

This clone appeared a single time. The chain's CDR3 is CASSLRSVSYYEQYF. DNA for the CDR3: TGTGCCAGCAGCTTGCGTTCAGTCAGTTACTACGAGCAGTACTTC. This sequence joins TRBV5-6 and TRBJ2-7; D unresolved. Germline loops: CDR1 SGHDT, CDR2 YYEEEE. Trimming removed 1 base at V and 3 bases at J, with 14 bases between. The CDR3 spans 15 residues.

This chain links TRBV5-1 with TRBJ2-7, with D perhaps matching TRBD1 (6 bases). This CDR3 is built from 14 residues. The germline V gene has CDR1 SGHRS and CDR2 YFSETQ. V was shortened by 4 bases and J by 6 bases, with 17 bases between the two germline ends. Written as DNA, the CDR3 is TGCGCCAGCAGCCGGGAAAATAGGGGGAGCGAGCAGTACTTC. Translation gives CASSRENRGSEQYF.

This chain connects TRBV6-5 to TRBJ1-4, with D possibly matching TRBD1 (6 bases). From germline, CDR1 is MNHEY and CDR2 SVGAGI. Trimming pared 6 bases from V and 4 bases from J, leaving 12 bases between. This CDR3 region has 14 residues. CDR3 region: CASSPDSLNEKLFF. CDR3 nucleotide sequence: TGTGCCAGCAGCCCGGACAGTCTTAATGAAAAACTGTTTTTT.

This rearrangement joins TRBV7-8 to TRBJ1-1; D is unresolved. There are 13 residues in the CDR3. Germline CDR1 is SGHVS and CDR2 is FQNEAQ. V gave up 1 base and J gave up 6 bases, with 9 bases separating them. CDR3: CASSLGPFSEAFF. CDR3 nucleotides: TGTGCCAGCAGCTTAGGGCCGTTTTCTGAAGCTTTCTTT.

V and J are TRBV24-1 and TRBJ1-5; D gene unclear. This CDR3 contains 11 residues. Germline CDR1 KGHDR, CDR2 SFDVKD. V lost 9 bases and J 4 bases, leaving 6 bases between the germline ends. The CDR3 DNA sequence: TGTGCCACCGAGTGGAATCAGCCCCAGCATTTT. Its translation: CATEWNQPQHF.

The rearrangement joins TRBV24-1 to TRBJ2-5, with 9 bases identical to TRBD1. This CDR3 comprises 15 residues. Per the germline V gene, CDR1 is KGHDR and CDR2 is SFDVKD. The V and J ends lost 3 bases and 5 bases, in that order; junction bases with no gene match: 6. CDR3 in DNA: TGTGCCACCAGTGATCCACAGGGGGCCGGGGAGACCCAGTACTTC. Translated: CATSDPQGAGETQYF.

There are a few counts of this clone. The J gene is TRBJ1-5, the V gene TRBV2; TRBD1 is a possible D gene (6 bases). Per the germline V gene, CDR1 is SNHLY and CDR2 is FYNNEI. CDR3 size: 13 residues. V was clipped by 6 bases and J by 9 bases, with 15 bases between them. CDR3 nucleotide sequence: TGTGCCAGCAGCGAATTCACAGGGCCGCCCCAGCATTTT. Translated, it gives CASSEFTGPPQHF.

This clone showed up just a few times. The chain carries TRBV29-1 and TRBJ2-7, with TRBD2 matching over 10 bases. The CDR3 contains 12 residues. Germline V gene sequence: CDR1 SQVTM, CDR2 ANQGSEA. Losses at the gene ends were 5 bases for V and 4 bases for J; bases not matched to a gene: 2. The DNA for the CDR3 is TGCAGCGTTCAAGCGGGAGGGTACGAGCAGTACTTC. Translation: CSVQAGGYEQYF.

V usage is TRBV5-1 and J usage is TRBJ1-1, with unresolved D. The CDR3 length is 15 residues. Per the germline V gene, CDR1 is SGHRS and CDR2 is YFSETQ. V gave up 4 bases and J gave up 1 base, with 14 bases separating them. The CDR3 DNA sequence: TGCGCCAGCAGCCTATCCGACGGGAGGAACACTGAAGCTTTCTTT. Residues: CASSLSDGRNTEAFF.

The chain carries TRBV19 and TRBJ1-3, with D unclear. This CDR3 has 17 residues. V gave up 9 bases and J gave up 4 bases, with 25 bases separating them. CDR1 LNHDA and CDR2 SQIVND come from the germline V gene (reference sequence). The CDR3 DNA sequence: TGTGCCAGCCTCACGAGCCCAAAAGCGTCCTGGGGAAACACCATATATTTT. This translates into CASLTSPKASWGNTIYF.

Details on this clone: At the DNA level, this CDR3 is encoded by other sequences in the same sample as well. This chain joins TRBV29-1 and TRBJ2-2; D is possibly TRBD1 (6 bases). The germline V gene has CDR1 SQVTM and CDR2 ANQGSEA. V dropped 6 bases and J dropped 1 base, with 12 bases sitting between them. The CDR3 sequence is 14 residues long. The CDR3 region has the DNA TGCAGCGTCCTCAGGGGCCTGAACACCGGGGAGCTGTTTTTT. The encoded protein is CSVLRGLNTGELFF.

This chain connects TRBV5-1 to TRBJ1-2; D remains unclear. CDR3 length equals 14 residues. The germline V and J ends were trimmed by 0 bases and 8 bases, with 14 bases remaining between them. CDR1 and CDR2 from the germline V gene are SGHRS and YFSETQ. CDR3 in DNA: TGCGCCAGCAGCTTGGATCCCGCTTCGAGGGGCTACACCTTC. It specifies CASSLDPASRGYTF. Variable domain in full (rest from reference TRBV5-1 and TRBJ1-2): KAGVTQTPRYLIKTRGQQVTLSCSPISGHRSVSWYQQTPGQGLQFLFEYFSETQRNKGNFPGRFSGRQFSNSRSEMNVSTLELGDSALYLCASSLDPASRGYTFGSGTRLTVV.

The rearrangement links TRBV6-5 to TRBJ2-2; D might be TRBD2 (6 bases). CDR3 length: 13 residues. The V gene lost 3 bases and the J gene lost 4 bases, with 6 bases spanning the gap. From germline, CDR1 is MNHEY and CDR2 SVGAGI. In DNA, the CDR3 is TGTGCCAGCAGTTATAGCGGCACCGGGGAGCTGTTTTTT. Its protein is CASSYSGTGELFF.

The chain carries TRBV24-1 and TRBJ2-7; D is possibly TRBD1 (6 bases). V was trimmed by 7 bases and J by 1 base, leaving 16 bases between them. The V gene's germline CDR1 is KGHDR and CDR2 SFDVKD. This CDR3 contains 15 residues. CDR3 protein: CATSATGSGSYEQYF. In DNA, the CDR3 is TGTGCCACCAGCGCGACAGGCTCCGGTTCCTACGAGCAGTACTTC.

This chain links TRBV7-5 with TRBJ2-7; the D call of TRBD1 is as the table states it, not checked on the DNA. TRBV7-5 is deemed a pseudogene. CDR3 length equals 15 residues. The DNA for the CDR3 is TGTGCCAGAAGCTTAGTTCGGGACAGGAGCTACGAGCAGTACTTC. This codes for CARSLVRDRSYEQYF.

The V call is TRBV3-1 (or the pseudogene TRBV3-2), the J call TRBJ2-1, with 8 positions matching TRBD1. CDR1 and CDR2 (germline): LGHDT, YNNKEL (reference sequence). The CDR3 length is 12 residues. The trim removed 4 bases at V and 8 bases at J, leaving 1 base unmatched. The CDR3 region is CASSPQGDEQFF. In DNA, the CDR3 is TGTGCCAGCAGCCCACAGGGGGATGAGCAGTTCTTC.

The gene calls are TRBV14 and TRBJ1-2; no definite D call. Germline V gene lookup returns CDR1 SGHDN and CDR2 FVKESK. The CDR3 is 14 residues long. Trimming shortened V by 0 bases and J by 8 bases, and 13 bases separated the two germline ends. CDR3 sequence reads: CASSQEQRALGYTF. The CDR3 nucleotides are TGTGCCAGCAGCCAAGAACAGAGGGCTCTAGGCTACACCTTC.

This clone was observed a single time. The CDR3 nucleotides are TGTGCCATCAGGGGGACAGCTTCTAACTATGGCTACACCTTC. Translating gives CAIRGTASNYGYTF. The chain carries TRBV10-3 and TRBJ1-2; 7 bases agree with TRBD1. J lost 0 bases, V lost 6 bases, and 4 bases had no gene match. The CDR3 covers 14 residues. Looked up from germline, CDR1 is ENHRY and CDR2 is SYGVKD.

This clone came up once. The chain couples TRBV15 to TRBJ2-7, with 11 bases aligning to TRBD2. CDR1 and CDR2 from the germline V gene are LNHNV and YYDKDF (reference sequence). The CDR3 is 18 residues long. V trimming: 1 base; J trimming: 1 base; junction bases outside the gene matches: 9. The CDR3 nucleotides read TGTGCCACCAGCAGAGCCCTAGTTGCTAGCGGGAGGTCCTACGAGCAGTACTTC. Amino acids: CATSRALVASGRSYEQYF.

J is TRBJ1-2 and V is TRBV14; no firm D call. CDR1 SGHDN and CDR2 FVKESK come from the germline V gene. The CDR3 length is 13 residues. Trimming removed 4 bases at V and 8 bases at J, with 14 bases between. DNA of the CDR3: TGTGCCAGCAGCCCCGGGAGAGAGTGGGGCTACACCTTC. Its translation: CASSPGREWGYTF.

The genes are TRBV18 and TRBJ1-2; possibly TRBD1 for D (5 bases). The CDR3 extends over 17 amino acids. The germline V gene has CDR1 KGHSH and CDR2 LQKENI. The germline V and J ends were trimmed by 2 bases and 1 base, with 17 bases remaining between them. The CDR3 DNA follows: TGTGCCAGCTCACCAATGGAGGGGAGTTACCTTAACTATGGCTACACCTTC. Residues: CASSPMEGSYLNYGYTF. The whole variable domain, filled in from reference TRBV18 and TRBJ1-2, reads NAGVMQNPRHLVRRRGQEARLRCSPMKGHSHVYWYRQLPEEGLKFMVYLQKENIIDESGMPKERFSAEFPKEGPSILRIQQVVRGDSAAYFCASSPMEGSYLNYGYTFGSGTRLTVV.

V gene TRBV27 combines with J gene TRBJ1-5; TRBD1 agrees at 8 bases. Germline V CDR1 and CDR2: MNHEY, SMNVEV (reference sequence). V was clipped by 3 bases and J by 1 base; unmatched bases: 5. The CDR3 loop spans 16 amino acids. DNA for the CDR3: TGTGCCAGCAGTTTTCTCGGACAGGGCAGCAATCAGCCCCAGCATTTT. Protein: CASSFLGQGSNQPQHF.

CDR3 protein: CASSPSGELFF. The CDR3 DNA is TGTGCCAGCAGTCCTTCCGGGGAGCTGTTTTTT. The chain recombines TRBV12-3 or TRBV12-4 with TRBJ2-2, with no clear D. Trimming removed 5 bases at V and 6 bases at J, with 4 bases between. The CDR3 is made up of 11 amino acids.

The V gene is TRBV7-2, the J gene TRBJ2-5; D might be TRBD2 (6 bases). Trimming stripped 3 bases from V and 4 bases from J, with 18 bases between. The CDR3 length is 16 residues. Looked up from germline, CDR1 is SGHTA and CDR2 is FQGNSA. The CDR3 is CASSFAPLASGETQYF. DNA of the CDR3: TGTGCCAGCAGCTTTGCCCCACTAGCCTCCGGAGAGACCCAGTACTTC.

The CDR3 is CASSYRGNQPQHF. The CDR3, as DNA: TGTGCCAGCAGTTACCGGGGAAATCAGCCCCAGCATTTT. The chain employs TRBV6-2 or TRBV6-3 and TRBJ1-5; no definite D call. The germline CDR1 and CDR2 sequences are MNHEY and SVGEGT. The V end was cut by 2 bases, the J end by 4 bases, with 6 bases between. CDR3 length: 13 residues.

Written as DNA, the CDR3 is TGTGCCAGCAGTGCCAAAGCGGGAGCCCCTACTTACAATGAGCAGTTCTTC. It yields the protein CASSAKAGAPTYNEQFF. The V and J genes are TRBV6-2 or TRBV6-3 and TRBJ2-1, with TRBD2 identical over 8 bases. Losses at the gene ends were 5 bases for V and 4 bases for J; bases not matched to a gene: 13. This CDR3 is 17 amino acids long. Germline CDR1 MNHEY, CDR2 SVGEGT.

This sequence joins TRBV19 and TRBJ1-1, with 7 bases aligning to TRBD1. Germline CDR1 reads LNHDA; CDR2 reads SQIVND (reference sequence). The ends lost 1 base at V and 9 bases at J; junction bases unmatched: 8. This CDR3 is 14 amino acids long. The CDR3 loop is CASSIVRDSIQAFF. CDR3 in DNA: TGTGCCAGTAGTATAGTCCGGGACAGCATCCAAGCTTTCTTT.

This sequence joins TRBV18 and TRBJ2-7; D is unclear. This CDR3 region has 15 residues. With 3 bases removed from V and 0 bases from J, the gap between germline ends came to 12 bases. Germline-derived CDR1 and CDR2 are KGHSH and LQKENI. CDR3 bases: TGTGCCAGCTCACCGCGGCGCTCCAGCTCCTACGAGCAGTACTTC. This codes for CASSPRRSSSYEQYF. Full variable domain (remainder filled in from reference TRBV18 and TRBJ2-7): NAGVMQNPRHLVRRRGQEARLRCSPMKGHSHVYWYRQLPEEGLKFMVYLQKENIIDESGMPKERFSAEFPKEGPSILRIQQVVRGDSAAYFCASSPRRSSSYEQYFGPGTRLTVT.

This clone was counted a single time. V and J are TRBV9 and TRBJ2-1; TRBD2 aligns across 9 bases. This CDR3 has 17 residues. V dropped 0 bases and J dropped 8; count of bases not matched to a gene: 12. CDR1 SGDLS and CDR2 YYNGEE come from the germline V gene. The CDR3 loop reads CASSVGLAGGSKYEQFF. The CDR3 DNA follows: TGTGCCAGCAGCGTAGGCTTGGCGGGAGGGAGTAAGTATGAGCAGTTCTTC.

V usage is TRBV7-8 and J usage is TRBJ1-2; 7 bases match TRBD1. Trimming at V came to 3 bases and at J to 0 bases, leaving 10 bases not matched to a gene. The germline V gene encodes CDR1 SGHVS and CDR2 FQNEAQ. This CDR3 region has 17 residues. The CDR3 sequence is CASSFLGTAYSNYGYTF. CDR3 in DNA: TGTGCCAGCAGCTTCCTCGGGACAGCCTATTCTAACTATGGCTACACCTTC.